These 11 T cell receptor beta chains came from one sample sequenced in a study of T cells in Graves' hyperthyroidism and ophthalmopathy. Template material for amplifying TCR beta CDR3 regions consisted of RNA transcripts. The study used the HTBI primer set for a first-round RT-PCR of the TCR CDR3. TCRdb used MiXCR to reprocess the multiplex PCR reads, holding one entry per CDR3 protein. The sample comprises over 250,000 distinct CDR3 sequences, around 15% of which are singletons, and just over 55% rests with the top ten. Sequenced material: blood. The source of these receptors is a woman aged 55-69 years with Graves' ophthalmopathy.

As concerns this clonotype: A read error may be the cause here, since a much bigger clone is one base away. The genes are TRBV2 and TRBJ2-7, with TRBD1 identical over 12 bases. The junction had 13 bases not matched to a gene; V was cut back by 11 bases and J by 5 bases. The CDR3 runs 15 residues. From germline, CDR1 is SNHLY and CDR2 FYNNEI. The CDR3: CAGTEGTGGNNEQYF. CDR3 DNA sequence: TGTGCCGGCACAGAGGGGACAGGGGGCAACAACGAGCAGTACTTC.

V gene TRBV11-2 combines with J gene TRBJ2-5; 10 bases align to TRBD2. CDR3 length: 17 residues. The J segment lost 7 bases and the V segment lost 1 base, leaving 12 bases of the junction unmatched. Germline assignment: CDR1 SGHAT and CDR2 FQNNGV. The chain's CDR3 is CASSLVASGGHLGTQYF. DNA for the CDR3: TGTGCCAGCAGCTTAGTCGCTAGCGGGGGACACCTCGGGACCCAGTACTTC. The full variable domain, completed using reference TRBV11-2 and TRBJ2-5, is EAGVAQSPRYKIIEKRQSVAFWCNPISGHATLYWYQQILGQGPKLLIQFQNNGVVDDSQLPKDRFSAERLKGVDSTLKIQPAKLEDSAVYLCASSLVASGGHLGTQYFGPGTRLLVL.

This chain links TRBV18 with TRBJ2-7; D unresolved. The DNA end favors TRBJ2-1, so the J call may be wrong. This CDR3 is 12 amino acids long. From germline, CDR1 is KGHSH and CDR2 LQKENI. The CDR3 is CASSLGPYEQFF. The CDR3 DNA follows: TGTGCCAGCTCACTAGGACCCTACGAGCAGTTCTTC.

In this sample, this clonotype turned up many times. This chain uses TRBV12-3 or TRBV12-4 with TRBJ1-1, with D maybe TRBD1 (6 bases). The CDR3 extends over 13 amino acids. Deletions cut 3 bases from V and 5 bases from J, with 10 bases between. The CDR3, as DNA: TGTGCCAGCAGTTTGACCCAGGGGACTGAAGCTTTCTTT. This gives the protein CASSLTQGTEAFF.

Turning to this clonotype: This sequence may be a read error, since a much larger clone differs from it by one base. The chain joins TRBV28 to TRBJ2-2; tentatively, D is TRBD2 (6 bases). The CDR3 runs to 16 residues. Germline CDR1 is MDHEN and CDR2 is SYDVKM. For the CDR3, the DNA is TGTGCCAGCAGTCTCCGTTGGGCTTCGAACACCGGGGGGCTGTTTTTT. Its protein is CASSLRWASNTGGLFF. The whole variable domain, remainder taken from reference TRBV28 and TRBJ2-2, is DVKVTQSSRYLVKRTGEKVFLECVQDMDHENMFWYRQDPGLGLRLIYFSYDVKMKEKGDIPEGYSVSREKKERFSLILESASTNQTSMYLCASSLRWASNTGGLFFGEGSRLTVL.

This clonotype came up many times. This sequence joins TRBV7-2 and TRBJ1-2; a possible D gene is TRBD1 (5 bases). Germline V gives CDR1 SGHTA, CDR2 FQGNSA. This CDR3 has 15 amino acids. V lost 5 bases and J 5 bases, leaving 18 bases between the germline ends. In nucleotides, the CDR3 is TGTGCCAGCAGCCCGCTTGGGGCACAGTTGTATGGCTACACCTTC. Its protein is CASSPLGAQLYGYTF.

This clonotype was found many times. The CDR3 here is CAWSGGQEGNTIYF. The CDR3 bases are TGTGCCTGGAGTGGGGGACAGGAAGGAAACACCATATATTTT. This sequence joins TRBV30 and TRBJ1-3, with TRBD1 matching over 8 bases. The CDR3 is 14 amino acids. With 1 base clipped from V and 4 bases from J, the junction kept 3 bases outside the gene matches. Germline CDR1 and CDR2: GTSNPN and SVGIG (reference sequence).

The J gene is TRBJ2-1, the V gene TRBV4-2; 8 nucleotides align to TRBD2. Germline lookup yields CDR1 LGHNA and CDR2 YNFKEQ. V was pared by 1 base and J by 6 bases, with 8 bases of the junction left unmatched. The CDR3 is 16 amino acids. CDR3 amino acids: CASSQGGRGGFNEQFF. As DNA, the CDR3 is TGTGCCAGCAGCCAAGGAGGGCGCGGGGGGTTCAATGAGCAGTTCTTC.

This clonotype was detected many times. V gene TRBV6-1 combines with J gene TRBJ1-1; D is perhaps TRBD1 (6 bases). Germline V lookup: CDR1 MNHNS, CDR2 SASEGT. Trimming cost V 5 bases and J 11 bases, with 18 bases left between them. The CDR3 is 13 residues long. CDR3 residues: CASSTGSLFFAFF. The CDR3, as DNA: TGTGCCAGCAGTACAGGGAGTCTCTTCTTCGCTTTCTTT.

This clonotype has just a few counts. The gene calls are TRBV20-1 and TRBJ2-3, with 9 bases lining up with TRBD2. Germline assignment: CDR1 DFQATT and CDR2 SNEGSKA (reference sequence). The CDR3 is made up of 17 amino acids. V lost 0 bases, J lost 1 base, and 8 bases stayed unmatched. The CDR3 loop reads CSARDPVTSGRTDTQYF. For the CDR3, the DNA is TGCAGTGCTAGAGACCCCGTGACTAGCGGCCGCACAGATACGCAGTATTTT.

This clonotype has a handful of counts. CDR3 nucleotide sequence: TGCAGTGCTTTCGGACAGGGTCTGATAAACTATGGCTACACCTTC. Translation gives CSAFGQGLINYGYTF. The chain is built from TRBV20-1 and TRBJ1-2; 8 nucleotides match TRBD1. V shed 5 bases and J 2 bases; nucleotides not matched to a gene: 10. In germline, CDR1 is DFQATT, CDR2 SNEGSKA (reference sequence). This CDR3 comprises 15 residues.